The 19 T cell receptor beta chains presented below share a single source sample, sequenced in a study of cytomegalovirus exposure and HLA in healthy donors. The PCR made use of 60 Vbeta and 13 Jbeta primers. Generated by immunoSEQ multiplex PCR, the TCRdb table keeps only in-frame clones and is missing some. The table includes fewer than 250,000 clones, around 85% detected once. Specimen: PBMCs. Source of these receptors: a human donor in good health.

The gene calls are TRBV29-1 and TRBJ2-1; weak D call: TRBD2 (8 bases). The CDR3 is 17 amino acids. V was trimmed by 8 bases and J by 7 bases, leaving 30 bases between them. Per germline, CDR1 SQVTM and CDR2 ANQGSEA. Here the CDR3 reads CSTRDSRAGAGANEQFF. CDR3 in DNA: TGCAGCACCCGGGACAGTAGAGCGGGAGCAGGGGCTAATGAGCAGTTCTTC.

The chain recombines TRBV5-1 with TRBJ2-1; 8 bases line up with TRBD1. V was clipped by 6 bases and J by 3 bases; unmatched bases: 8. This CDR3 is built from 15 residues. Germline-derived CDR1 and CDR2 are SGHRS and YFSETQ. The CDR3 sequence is CASKPGTGDYNEQFF. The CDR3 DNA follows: TGCGCCAGCAAACCCGGGACAGGAGACTACAATGAGCAGTTCTTC.

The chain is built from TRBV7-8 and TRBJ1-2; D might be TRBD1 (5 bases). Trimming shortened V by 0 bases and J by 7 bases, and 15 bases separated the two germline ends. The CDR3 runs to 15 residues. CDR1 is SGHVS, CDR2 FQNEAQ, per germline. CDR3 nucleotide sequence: TGTGCCAGCAGCTTAGCGGAACAGGCTTTGGGTGGCTACACCTTC. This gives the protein CASSLAEQALGGYTF.

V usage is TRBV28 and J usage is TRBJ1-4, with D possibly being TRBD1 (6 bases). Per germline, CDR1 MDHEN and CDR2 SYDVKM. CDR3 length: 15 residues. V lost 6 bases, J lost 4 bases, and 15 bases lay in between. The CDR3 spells CASRPITGSNEKLFF. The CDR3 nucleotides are TGTGCCAGCAGACCCATCACAGGGAGTAATGAAAAACTGTTTTTT. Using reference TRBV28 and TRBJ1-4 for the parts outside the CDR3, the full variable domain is DVKVTQSSRYLVKRTGEKVFLECVQDMDHENMFWYRQDPGLGLRLIYFSYDVKMKEKGDIPEGYSVSREKKERFSLILESASTNQTSMYLCASRPITGSNEKLFFGSGTQLSVL.

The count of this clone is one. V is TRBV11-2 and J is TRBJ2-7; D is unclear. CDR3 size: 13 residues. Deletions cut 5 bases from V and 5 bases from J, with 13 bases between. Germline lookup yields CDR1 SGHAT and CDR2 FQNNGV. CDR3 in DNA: TGTGCCAGCAGCCAAGTCAGATGGCACGAGCAGTACTTC. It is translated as CASSQVRWHEQYF.

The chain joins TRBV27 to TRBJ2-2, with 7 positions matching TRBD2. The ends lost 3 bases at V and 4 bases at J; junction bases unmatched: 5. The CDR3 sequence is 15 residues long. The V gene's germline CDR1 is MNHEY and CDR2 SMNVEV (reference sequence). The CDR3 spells CASSLVIAGTGELFF. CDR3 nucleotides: TGTGCCAGCAGTTTGGTAATAGCGGGCACCGGGGAGCTGTTTTTT.

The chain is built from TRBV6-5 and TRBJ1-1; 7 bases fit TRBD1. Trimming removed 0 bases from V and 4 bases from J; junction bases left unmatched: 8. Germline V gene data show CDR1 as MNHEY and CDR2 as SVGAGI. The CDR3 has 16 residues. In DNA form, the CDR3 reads TGTGCCAGCAGTTACTCGACGATAAGGGGGCCCACTGAAGCTTTCTTT. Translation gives CASSYSTIRGPTEAFF.

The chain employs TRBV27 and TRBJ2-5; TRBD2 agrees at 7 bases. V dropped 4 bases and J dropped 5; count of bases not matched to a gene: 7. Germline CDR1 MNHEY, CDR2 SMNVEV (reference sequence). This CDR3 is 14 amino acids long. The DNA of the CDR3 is TGTGCCAGCAGTTCCCGTTGGGGGGGGGAGACCCAGTACTTC. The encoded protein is CASSSRWGGETQYF.

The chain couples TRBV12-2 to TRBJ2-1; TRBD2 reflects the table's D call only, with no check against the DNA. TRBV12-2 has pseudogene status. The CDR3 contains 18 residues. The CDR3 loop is CASRLADDRLADYNEQFF. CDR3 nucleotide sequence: TGTGCAAGTCGCTTAGCGGACGACAGACTAGCGGATTACAATGAGCAGTTCTTC.

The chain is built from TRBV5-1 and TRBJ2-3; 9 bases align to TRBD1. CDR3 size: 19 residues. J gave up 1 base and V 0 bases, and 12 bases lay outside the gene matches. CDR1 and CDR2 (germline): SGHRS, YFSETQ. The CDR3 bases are TGCGCCAGCAGCTTGGCGTGGGACAGGGTTCGGGGGGGCACAGATACGCAGTATTTT. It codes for CASSLAWDRVRGGTDTQYF. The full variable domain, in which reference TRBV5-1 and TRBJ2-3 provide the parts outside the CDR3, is KAGVTQTPRYLIKTRGQQVTLSCSPISGHRSVSWYQQTPGQGLQFLFEYFSETQRNKGNFPGRFSGRQFSNSRSEMNVSTLELGDSALYLCASSLAWDRVRGGTDTQYFGPGTRLTVL.

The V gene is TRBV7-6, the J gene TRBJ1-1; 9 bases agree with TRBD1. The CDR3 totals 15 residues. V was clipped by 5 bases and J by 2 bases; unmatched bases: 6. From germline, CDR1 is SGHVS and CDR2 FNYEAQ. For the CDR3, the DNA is TGTGCCAGCAGCCCCTGGGACAGGGCAAACACTGAAGCTTTCTTT. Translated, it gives CASSPWDRANTEAFF.

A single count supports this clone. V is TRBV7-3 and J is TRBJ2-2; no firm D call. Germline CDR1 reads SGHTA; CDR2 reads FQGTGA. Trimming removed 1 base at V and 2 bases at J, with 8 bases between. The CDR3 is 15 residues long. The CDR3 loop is CASSLMHSNTGELFF. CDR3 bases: TGTGCCAGCAGCTTAATGCACAGTAACACCGGGGAGCTGTTTTTT.

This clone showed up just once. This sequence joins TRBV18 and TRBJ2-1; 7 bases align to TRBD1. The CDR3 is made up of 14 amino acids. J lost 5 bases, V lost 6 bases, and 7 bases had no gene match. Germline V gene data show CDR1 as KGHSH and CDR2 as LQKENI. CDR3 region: CASSLLDRDNEQFF. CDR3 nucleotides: TGTGCCAGCTCCCTACTTGACAGGGACAATGAGCAGTTCTTC.

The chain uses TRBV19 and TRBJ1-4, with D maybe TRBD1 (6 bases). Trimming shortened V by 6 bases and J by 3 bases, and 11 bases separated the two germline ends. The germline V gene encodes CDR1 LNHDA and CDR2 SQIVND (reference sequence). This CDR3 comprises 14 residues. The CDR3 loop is CASRDSEANEKLFF. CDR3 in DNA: TGTGCCAGTAGGGACAGCGAGGCTAATGAAAAACTGTTTTTT. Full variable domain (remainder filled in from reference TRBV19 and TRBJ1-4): DGGITQSPKYLFRKEGQNVTLSCEQNLNHDAMYWYRQDPGQGLRLIYYSQIVNDFQKGDIAEGYSVSREKKESFPLTVTSAQKNPTAFYLCASRDSEANEKLFFGSGTQLSVL.

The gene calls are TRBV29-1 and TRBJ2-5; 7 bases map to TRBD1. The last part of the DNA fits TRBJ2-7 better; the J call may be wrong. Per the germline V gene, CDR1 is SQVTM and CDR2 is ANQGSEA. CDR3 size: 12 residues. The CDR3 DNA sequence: TGCAGCGTTACAGGGACAGTTTACGAGCAGTACTTC. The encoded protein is CSVTGTVYEQYF.

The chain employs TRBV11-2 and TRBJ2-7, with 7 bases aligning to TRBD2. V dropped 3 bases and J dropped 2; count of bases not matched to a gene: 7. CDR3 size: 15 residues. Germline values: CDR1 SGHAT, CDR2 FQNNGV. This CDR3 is CASSFGGGPTYEQYF. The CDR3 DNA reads TGTGCCAGCAGCTTTGGGGGAGGGCCTACCTACGAGCAGTACTTC.

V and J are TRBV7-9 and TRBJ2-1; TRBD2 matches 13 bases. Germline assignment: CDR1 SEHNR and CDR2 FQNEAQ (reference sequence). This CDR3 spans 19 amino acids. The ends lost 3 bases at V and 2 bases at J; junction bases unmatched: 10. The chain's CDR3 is CASSFRTSGSLQAYNEQFF. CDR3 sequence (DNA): TGTGCCAGCAGCTTCCGGACTAGCGGGAGTCTTCAGGCCTACAATGAGCAGTTCTTC.

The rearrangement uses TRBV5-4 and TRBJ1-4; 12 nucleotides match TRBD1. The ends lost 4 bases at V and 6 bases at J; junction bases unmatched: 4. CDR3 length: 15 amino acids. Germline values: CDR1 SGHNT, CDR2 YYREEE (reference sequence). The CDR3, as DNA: TGTGCCAGCAGCCGAGGGACAGGGGGCGATGAAAAACTGTTTTTT. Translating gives CASSRGTGGDEKLFF.

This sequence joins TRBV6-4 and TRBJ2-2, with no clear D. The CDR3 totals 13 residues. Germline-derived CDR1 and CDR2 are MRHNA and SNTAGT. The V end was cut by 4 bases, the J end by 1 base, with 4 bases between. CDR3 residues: CASSAKNTGELFF. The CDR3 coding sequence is TGTGCCAGCAGTGCTAAGAACACCGGGGAGCTGTTTTTT.